Presented here are 30 T cell receptor beta chains from one specimen sequenced in a study of blood T cell repertoires in COVID-19. Method: immunoSEQ multiplex PCR; TCRdb's copy keeps in-frame clones and lacks some. Altogether about 43,000 clones are present, 75% to 90% being singletons, with the ten largest covering about 8.8%. The sequenced sample consisted of peripheral blood. These TCRs come from an elderly woman with active COVID-19.

J is TRBJ2-3 and V is TRBV19; D is uncertain. The germline V and J ends were trimmed by 1 base and 2 bases, with 7 bases remaining between them. This CDR3 spans 14 amino acids. The germline gives CDR1 LNHDA, CDR2 SQIVND (reference sequence). The CDR3 nucleotides read TGTGCCAGTAGTATAGGTCAGTCCACAGATACGCAGTATTTT. It codes for CASSIGQSTDTQYF.

The CDR3: CASSQGGDPGNTGELFF. CDR3 bases: TGCGCCAGCAGCCAAGGGGGGGACCCTGGGAACACCGGGGAGCTGTTTTTT. The gene calls are TRBV4-3 and TRBJ2-2; the D gene is possibly TRBD2 (6 bases). This CDR3 spans 17 amino acids. Germline V gives CDR1 LGHNA, CDR2 YSLEER. Trimming removed 1 base at V and 1 base at J, with 13 bases between.

This chain connects TRBV6-2 or TRBV6-3 to TRBJ1-1; perhaps TRBD1 as D (6 bases). The germline CDR1 and CDR2 sequences are MNHEY and SVGEGT. CDR3 size: 15 residues. Deletions cut 6 bases from V and 4 bases from J, with 18 bases between. The chain's CDR3 is CASSPAGRGSTEAFF. CDR3 sequence (DNA): TGTGCCAGCAGCCCCGCCGGCAGGGGTTCCACTGAAGCTTTCTTT.

This chain connects TRBV11-2 to TRBJ2-3; the match to TRBD2 covers 11 bases. Trimming cost V 1 base and J 4 bases; bases outside gene matches: 4. The CDR3 covers 16 residues. Germline assignment: CDR1 SGHAT and CDR2 FQNNGV. CDR3 amino acids: CASSLGLAGIADTQYF. CDR3 nucleotide sequence: TGTGCCAGCAGCTTAGGACTAGCGGGGATCGCAGATACGCAGTATTTT.

This chain links TRBV2 with TRBJ2-5; D possibly corresponds to TRBD2 (6 bases). Per the germline V gene, CDR1 is SNHLY and CDR2 is FYNNEI. This CDR3 has 13 residues. The germline V and J ends were trimmed by 6 bases and 5 bases, with 13 bases remaining between them. CDR3 nucleotide sequence: TGTGCCAGCAGGGGGGGAGGAATCGAGACCCAGTACTTC. Translated: CASRGGGIETQYF.

The chain recombines TRBV7-8 with TRBJ2-2; TRBD2 matches 7 bases. Losses at the gene ends were 4 bases for V and 1 base for J; bases not matched to a gene: 3. This CDR3 spans 15 amino acids. Germline CDR1 and CDR2: SGHVS and FQNEAQ. CDR3 region: CASSSSGENTGELFF. The CDR3 coding sequence is TGTGCCAGCAGCTCAAGCGGGGAGAACACCGGGGAGCTGTTTTTT. Supplemented by reference TRBV7-8 and TRBJ2-2, the full variable domain reads GAGVSQSPRYKVAKRGQDVALRCDPISGHVSLFWYQQALGQGPEFLTYFQNEAQLDKSGLPSDRFFAERPEGSVSTLKIQRTQQEDSAVYLCASSSSGENTGELFFGEGSRLTVL.

The chain recombines TRBV24-1 with TRBJ1-4, with 8 bases aligning to TRBD1. Germline-derived CDR1 and CDR2 are KGHDR and SFDVKD. The ends lost 3 bases at V and 7 bases at J; junction bases unmatched: 6. This CDR3 is built from 15 residues. CDR3 sequence (DNA): TGTGCCACCAGTGATACCGGGACAGGCGGTGAAAAACTGTTTTTT. Amino acid sequence: CATSDTGTGGEKLFF.

This clone was seen a single time. The chain is built from TRBV5-6 and TRBJ1-3; D call uncertain. Germline assignment: CDR1 SGHDT and CDR2 YYEEEE. V dropped 0 bases and J dropped 4 bases, with 8 bases sitting between them. This CDR3 has 14 residues. In DNA, the CDR3 is TGTGCCAGCAGCTTGGACGCAAGCGGAAACACCATATATTTT. Its protein product is CASSLDASGNTIYF.

This sequence joins TRBV9 and TRBJ1-2, with TRBD1 matching 9 bases. This CDR3 comprises 15 residues. The germline V gene has CDR1 SGDLS and CDR2 YYNGEE. V lost 3 bases and J lost 2; bases outside the gene matches: 5. CDR3 protein: CASSAGQGINYGYTF. DNA for the CDR3: TGTGCCAGCAGCGCGGGACAGGGCATAAACTATGGCTACACCTTC.

The genes are TRBV7-6 and TRBJ2-1; 11 nucleotides align to TRBD2. Germline-derived CDR1 and CDR2 are SGHVS and FNYEAQ. The CDR3 sequence is 15 residues long. V was clipped by 3 bases and J by 6 bases; unmatched bases: 4. DNA of the CDR3: TGTGCCAGCAGCTTTGTGACTAGCGGGGCCAATGAGCAGTTCTTC. As protein: CASSFVTSGANEQFF.

The rearrangement links TRBV19 to TRBJ2-1; 7 positions match TRBD1. Losses at the gene ends were 1 base for V and 5 bases for J; bases not matched to a gene: 11. The CDR3 consists of 17 residues. Germline CDR1 LNHDA, CDR2 SQIVND (reference sequence). In nucleotides, the CDR3 is TGTGCCAGTAGTATAGGGTCAGGGGGACGAACGAACAATGAGCAGTTCTTC. Translating it yields CASSIGSGGRTNNEQFF.

The rearrangement joins TRBV5-4 to TRBJ2-5; D is possibly TRBD1 (6 bases). The CDR3 length is 14 residues. The V end lost 1 base, the J end lost 4 bases, and 11 bases lay between the germline ends. The V gene's germline CDR1 is SGHNT and CDR2 YYREEE (reference sequence). Here the CDR3 DNA reads TGTGCCAGCAGCTTGATGGCAGGGGCAGAGACCCAGTACTTC. Amino acid sequence: CASSLMAGAETQYF.

The chain has TRBV7-2 and TRBJ2-7; TRBD1 agrees at 7 bases. Germline trimming cut 4 bases from V and 3 bases from J; bases unmatched to any gene: 6. Germline CDR1 SGHTA, CDR2 FQGNSA. The CDR3 consists of 14 residues. In nucleotides, the CDR3 is TGTGCCAGCAGCTCCACGGGACAGAACTACGAGCAGTACTTC. Residues: CASSSTGQNYEQYF.

The rearrangement joins TRBV24-1 to TRBJ1-2; 9 bases align to TRBD1. Germline assignment: CDR1 KGHDR and CDR2 SFDVKD. The junction had 7 bases not matched to a gene; V was cut back by 1 base and J by 8 bases. CDR3 size: 15 residues. The CDR3 DNA reads TGTGCCACCAGTGATTTACGGACAGGGGCGGAGGGCTACACCTTC. Translation: CATSDLRTGAEGYTF.

This chain joins TRBV5-1 and TRBJ1-2; a weak D match, TRBD1 (6 bases). With 1 base removed from V and 3 bases from J, the gap between germline ends came to 13 bases. There are 15 residues in the CDR3. Germline V lookup: CDR1 SGHRS, CDR2 YFSETQ. CDR3 in DNA: TGCGCCAGCAGCTTGAGTTCAGGGGCAGACTATGGCTACACCTTC. It codes for CASSLSSGADYGYTF.

The chain employs TRBV28 and TRBJ1-1; D uncertain. The CDR3 length is 13 residues. V gave up 3 bases and J gave up 0 bases, with 5 bases separating them. Germline V gives CDR1 MDHEN, CDR2 SYDVKM. CDR3 nucleotide sequence: TGTGCCAGCAGTTTTCCTGTGAACACTGAAGCTTTCTTT. Protein sequence: CASSFPVNTEAFF.

The rearrangement joins TRBV11-3 to TRBJ2-1; 8 bases line up with TRBD2. The CDR3 has 15 residues. Germline CDR1 SGHNT, CDR2 YENEEA. The trim removed 3 bases at V and 10 bases at J, leaving 11 bases unmatched. Written as DNA, the CDR3 is TGTGCCAGCAGCTTTAGCGGGGAGCCAGGAGAGGAGCAGTTCTTC. Protein: CASSFSGEPGEEQFF. The entire variable domain, with the rest obtained from reference TRBV11-3 and TRBJ2-1, is as follows: EAGVVQSPRYKIIEKKQPVAFWCNPISGHNTLYWYLQNLGQGPELLIRYENEEAVDDSQLPKDRFSAERLKGVDSTLKIQPAELGDSAVYLCASSFSGEPGEEQFFGPGTRLTVL.

This clone was picked up one time. The chain employs TRBV28 and TRBJ1-4; tentatively, D is TRBD1 (6 bases). V shed 5 bases and J shed 8 bases, with 24 bases lying between them. The germline V gene has CDR1 MDHEN and CDR2 SYDVKM. This CDR3 has 17 amino acids. The CDR3 spells CASSQSGGVLRGEKLFF. The CDR3 DNA follows: TGTGCCAGCAGTCAATCCGGGGGGGTACTCAGGGGAGAAAAACTGTTTTTT.

The chain links TRBV6-6 to TRBJ2-3, with TRBD2 matching 9 bases. The germline CDR1 and CDR2 sequences are MNHNY and SVGAGI (reference sequence). J was trimmed by 6 bases and V by 6 bases; bases with no gene match: 10. This CDR3 is built from 15 residues. The CDR3 nucleotides read TGTGCCAGCAGCCTTCACGCGGGGGGGCCCGATACGCAGTATTTT. Its translation is CASSLHAGGPDTQYF.

This clone was observed a handful of times. The rearrangement uses TRBV10-3 and TRBJ1-2, with 7 bases identical to TRBD1. CDR3 length: 15 residues. CDR1 ENHRY and CDR2 SYGVKD come from the germline V gene. Losses at the gene ends were 5 bases for V and 3 bases for J; bases not matched to a gene: 9. The CDR3 reads CAISRQGRGDYGYTF. The CDR3, as DNA: TGTGCCATCAGTAGACAGGGTCGGGGCGACTATGGCTACACCTTC.

The rearrangement uses TRBV18 and TRBJ2-3; D might be TRBD2 (5 bases). The ends were cut back, 6 bases at V and 4 bases at J, with 26 bases in the middle. CDR3 length: 18 residues. Germline loops: CDR1 KGHSH, CDR2 LQKENI. CDR3 region: CASSPSLKGLGSADTQYF. DNA for the CDR3: TGTGCCAGCTCCCCTTCGCTCAAGGGATTAGGGAGCGCAGATACGCAGTATTTT.

Only a few counts were recorded for this clone. J is TRBJ2-1 and V is TRBV14, with a tentative D call TRBD1 (7 bases). Trimming left V 4 bases short and J 8 bases short, with 9 bases between. Germline-derived CDR1 and CDR2 are SGHDN and FVKESK. This CDR3 is built from 12 residues. CDR3 sequence: CASSRRGDEQFF. Here the CDR3 DNA reads TGTGCCAGCAGCCGCAGGGGGGATGAGCAGTTCTTC.

This chain joins TRBV5-1 and TRBJ1-6, with D possibly matching TRBD1 (5 bases). Germline lookup yields CDR1 SGHRS and CDR2 YFSETQ. The CDR3 is 15 amino acids. V was trimmed by 4 bases and J by 5 bases, leaving 13 bases between them. CDR3 bases: TGCGCCAGCAGCCCCCGGACACTACATAATTCACCCCTCCACTTT. Amino acids: CASSPRTLHNSPLHF.

This clone was observed a single time. J is TRBJ2-3 and V is TRBV10-3; TRBD1 matches at 9 bases. This CDR3 comprises 13 residues. CDR1 is ENHRY, CDR2 SYGVKD, per germline. V was pared by 10 bases and J by 5 bases, with 7 bases of the junction left unmatched. CDR3 in amino acids: CASRQGEKDTQYF. The CDR3 DNA reads TGTGCCAGTAGACAGGGGGAAAAAGATACGCAGTATTTT.

In DNA form, the CDR3 reads TGTGCCAGCAGTTTATCGTGGGGCGGGGTCGGGATGGAGACCCAGTACTTC. Translating gives CASSLSWGGVGMETQYF. The chain joins TRBV27 to TRBJ2-5; TRBD2 is a possible D gene (6 bases). Germline lookup yields CDR1 MNHEY and CDR2 SMNVEV (reference sequence). The V end was cut by 0 bases, the J end by 5 bases, with 19 bases between. The CDR3 has 17 residues.

The chain combines TRBV19 with TRBJ1-3; 9 bases agree with TRBD1. CDR3 size: 16 residues. Germline assignment: CDR1 LNHDA and CDR2 SQIVND (reference sequence). The J segment lost 4 bases and the V segment lost 8 bases, leaving 12 bases of the junction unmatched. CDR3 protein: CASGTSQGARGNTIYF. The CDR3 coding sequence is TGTGCCAGTGGCACTTCACAGGGGGCGCGCGGAAACACCATATATTTT. Combining the CDR3 with reference TRBV19 and TRBJ1-3 gives the whole variable domain DGGITQSPKYLFRKEGQNVTLSCEQNLNHDAMYWYRQDPGQGLRLIYYSQIVNDFQKGDIAEGYSVSREKKESFPLTVTSAQKNPTAFYLCASGTSQGARGNTIYFGEGSWLTVV.

This clone was seen a few times. The chain is built from TRBV9 and TRBJ2-6, with D possibly TRBD2 on 5 matching bases. V lost 7 bases and J lost 12, with 17 bases in between. There are 13 residues in the CDR3. CDR1 and CDR2 from the germline V gene are SGDLS and YYNGEE. The CDR3 region has the DNA TGTGCCAGCTCCCTTGAGGGATCCGGCGTCCTGACTTTC. It yields the protein CASSLEGSGVLTF.

V is TRBV7-8 and J is TRBJ2-2; TRBD1 is a possible D gene (6 bases). CDR3 length equals 16 residues. The V gene lost 0 bases and the J gene lost 5 bases, with 13 bases spanning the gap. CDR1 SGHVS and CDR2 FQNEAQ come from the germline V gene. CDR3: CASSLAAGTKTGELFF. The DNA for the CDR3 is TGTGCCAGCAGCTTAGCCGCCGGGACAAAAACCGGGGAGCTGTTTTTT.

The rearrangement joins TRBV18 to TRBJ2-5; 10 bases align to TRBD2. The length of the CDR3 is 17 residues. The V gene's germline CDR1 is KGHSH and CDR2 LQKENI. V was pared by 2 bases and J by 5 bases, with 11 bases of the junction left unmatched. In DNA, the CDR3 is TGTGCCAGCTCACCAGTTCTAGCGGGGGCCCGTCGGGAGACCCAGTACTTC. Encoded protein: CASSPVLAGARRETQYF. The full variable domain, in which reference TRBV18 and TRBJ2-5 provide the parts outside the CDR3, is NAGVMQNPRHLVRRRGQEARLRCSPMKGHSHVYWYRQLPEEGLKFMVYLQKENIIDESGMPKERFSAEFPKEGPSILRIQQVVRGDSAAYFCASSPVLAGARRETQYFGPGTRLLVL.

The chain carries TRBV6-5 and TRBJ1-1; no clear D gene. V shed 2 bases and J shed 8 bases, with 12 bases lying between them. The CDR3 length is 13 residues. From germline, CDR1 is MNHEY and CDR2 SVGAGI. For the CDR3, the DNA is TGTGCCAGCAGTTACCGTACACCGCTGGAAGCTTTCTTT. Its protein product is CASSYRTPLEAFF.